The 18 T cell receptor beta chains given below trace back to one sample, sequenced in a study of shared clonotypes between healthy human individuals. Measured with immunoSEQ multiplex PCR; TCRdb has only the in-frame clones, and not every one. The sample consists of about 2.3 million clones, approximately 93% of them appearing once. Sequencing was carried out using naive CD4+ T cells from PBMCs. Noted subset: CD45RA+ positively selected. All receptors derive from a man aged 18 to 30 in good health. Some clones in this sample may be carry-over from other donors' samples.

V gene TRBV13 combines with J gene TRBJ2-4; 9 bases are shared with TRBD1. In germline, CDR1 is PRHDT, CDR2 FYEKMQ (reference sequence). J lost 0 bases, V lost 1 base, and 7 bases had no gene match. The CDR3 contains 18 residues. Here the CDR3 reads CASSLAQGAFRAKNIQYF. The CDR3 region has the DNA TGTGCCAGCAGCTTAGCACAGGGGGCCTTCCGAGCCAAAAACATTCAGTACTTC.

This clone was observed once. The gene calls are TRBV11-3 and TRBJ2-1; 9 positions agree with TRBD2. The length of the CDR3 is 15 residues. Losses at the gene ends were 3 bases for V and 4 bases for J; bases not matched to a gene: 4. Germline CDR1 SGHNT, CDR2 YENEEA. For the CDR3, the DNA is TGTGCCAGCAGCTTTGCCGGACTAGCGTACAATGAGCAGTTCTTC. This sequence encodes CASSFAGLAYNEQFF.

The chain combines TRBV4-1 with TRBJ2-7, with 10 bases matching TRBD2. Trimming at V came to 0 bases and at J to 6 bases, leaving 20 bases not matched to a gene. Germline values: CDR1 MGHRA, CDR2 YSYEKL. This CDR3 spans 20 amino acids. The chain's CDR3 is CASSQDAGLAGVPPWVEQYF. CDR3 DNA: TGCGCCAGCAGCCAAGATGCCGGTCTAGCGGGAGTCCCCCCGTGGGTCGAGCAGTACTTC.

This sequence joins TRBV6-1 and TRBJ1-2; possible D gene TRBD1, 5 bases. The CDR3 is 14 amino acids. V dropped 7 bases and J dropped 7 bases, with 19 bases sitting between them. Per the germline V gene, CDR1 is MNHNS and CDR2 is SASEGT. CDR3: CASTSRGRWRGYTF. DNA for the CDR3: TGTGCCAGCACCTCCCGGGGCAGGTGGCGTGGCTACACCTTC.

The chain uses TRBV7-3 and TRBJ1-2, with 7 positions matching TRBD1. J was trimmed by 10 bases and V by 5 bases; bases with no gene match: 10. This CDR3 comprises 13 residues. Per germline, CDR1 SGHTA and CDR2 FQGTGA. This CDR3 is CASSGTQGGDYTF. CDR3 DNA: TGTGCCAGCAGCGGGACCCAAGGGGGCGACTACACCTTC.

This chain's CDR3 is CASEGAGGYTF. DNA of the CDR3: TGTGCCAGCGAAGGGGCCGGAGGCTACACCTTC. The chain joins TRBV6-6 to TRBJ1-2; D is possibly TRBD1 (5 bases). The CDR3 totals 11 residues. Deletions cut 8 bases from V and 8 bases from J, with 12 bases between. The germline CDR1 and CDR2 sequences are MNHNY and SVGAGI (reference sequence).

V gene TRBV25-1 combines with J gene TRBJ2-7; D call uncertain. Trimming removed 8 bases at V and 6 bases at J, with 14 bases between. Germline CDR1 and CDR2: MGHDK and SYGVNS. This CDR3 contains 12 residues. The CDR3 spells CASGLTAFEQYF. CDR3 DNA sequence: TGTGCCAGCGGCTTAACTGCTTTCGAGCAGTACTTC.

The chain has TRBV7-9 and TRBJ1-4; 7 bases fit TRBD1. Germline CDR1 is SEHNR and CDR2 is FQNEAQ (reference sequence). V dropped 5 bases and J dropped 3; count of bases not matched to a gene: 6. This CDR3 spans 15 amino acids. CDR3 in amino acids: CASSPWGQPNEKLFF. DNA for the CDR3: TGTGCCAGCAGCCCGTGGGGACAGCCTAATGAAAAACTGTTTTTT.

The chain links TRBV9 to TRBJ2-2; 10 bases fit TRBD1. With V trimmed by 4 bases and J by 3 bases, 6 bases remained unmatched. The CDR3 is made up of 16 amino acids. Germline lookup yields CDR1 SGDLS and CDR2 YYNGEE. The CDR3 DNA reads TGTGCCAGCAGCTCCCTGGACAGGGGGTACACCGGGGAGCTGTTTTTT. Its protein product is CASSSLDRGYTGELFF.

The V and J genes are TRBV19 and TRBJ2-6; perhaps TRBD1 as D (5 bases). The germline CDR1 and CDR2 sequences are LNHDA and SQIVND (reference sequence). CDR3 length: 15 amino acids. V dropped 1 base and J dropped 2 bases, with 6 bases sitting between them. Written as DNA, the CDR3 is TGTGCCAGTAGTATAGTAGGGGCTGGGGCCAACGTCCTGACTTTC. Its translation: CASSIVGAGANVLTF.

The chain carries TRBV6-1 and TRBJ1-5; a weak D match, TRBD1 (6 bases). Between the trimmed V and J ends, which lost 3 bases and 0 bases, there was a span of 18 bases. CDR1 is MNHNS, CDR2 SASEGT, per germline. The CDR3 has 18 amino acids. CDR3 loop: CASSDRMDSGYSNQPQHF. The CDR3 DNA sequence: TGTGCCAGCAGTGATAGAATGGACAGTGGCTATAGCAATCAGCCCCAGCATTTT.

About this clone: The same CDR3 arises from other DNA sequences in this sample as well. The rearrangement joins TRBV28 to TRBJ2-3; D uncertain. This CDR3 is 12 amino acids long. With 1 base removed from V and 6 bases from J, the gap between germline ends came to 5 bases. Per germline, CDR1 MDHEN and CDR2 SYDVKM. CDR3 protein: CASSLLADTQYF. The CDR3 DNA reads as TGTGCCAGCAGTTTATTAGCTGATACGCAGTATTTT.

In this sample, this clone turned up once. The chain combines TRBV29-1 with TRBJ2-3; the D is unclear. Per the germline V gene, CDR1 is SQVTM and CDR2 is ANQGSEA. Trimming stripped 6 bases from V and 0 bases from J, with 10 bases between. The CDR3 spans 13 residues. CDR3 protein: CSVIPTSTDTQYF. The CDR3 bases are TGCAGCGTCATTCCAACTAGCACAGATACGCAGTATTTT.

A remark on this clone: This same CDR3 is encoded by further DNA sequences in the sample. The chain joins TRBV7-3 to TRBJ2-3; the match to TRBD2 covers 7 bases. CDR3 size: 14 residues. The V segment lost 5 bases and the J segment 0 bases; nucleotides outside the gene matches: 2. Germline CDR1 and CDR2: SGHTA and FQGTGA. The CDR3 here is CASSLGLSTDTQYF. In DNA, the CDR3 is TGTGCCAGCAGCCTGGGACTAAGCACAGATACGCAGTATTTT.

The V gene is TRBV5-5, the J gene TRBJ2-7; D is unclear. The CDR3 is 15 amino acids. Between the trimmed V and J ends, which lost 2 bases and 3 bases, there was a span of 15 bases. The germline V gene encodes CDR1 SGHKS and CDR2 YYEKEE (reference sequence). The CDR3 protein is CASSFRFQSSYEQYF. CDR3 DNA: TGTGCCAGCAGCTTCCGGTTTCAAAGCAGCTACGAGCAGTACTTC. Full variable domain (rest looked up from reference TRBV5-5 and TRBJ2-7): DAGVTQSPTHLIKTRGQQVTLRCSPISGHKSVSWYQQVLGQGPQFIFQYYEKEERGRGNFPDRFSARQFPNYSSELNVNALLLGDSALYLCASSFRFQSSYEQYFGPGTRLTVT.

The gene calls are TRBV27 and TRBJ2-6; TRBD1 might be the D (6 bases). CDR1 is MNHEY and CDR2 is SMNVEV in the germline V gene (reference sequence). Trimming shortened V by 6 bases and J by 0 bases, and 12 bases separated the two germline ends. The CDR3 length is 16 residues. The CDR3 bases are TGTGCCAGCAGCTCAGGACAGTACTCTGGGGCCAACGTCCTGACTTTC. Residues: CASSSGQYSGANVLTF.

The chain links TRBV19 to TRBJ1-1, with 10 positions matching TRBD1. There are 15 residues in the CDR3. Germline V CDR1 and CDR2: LNHDA, SQIVND (reference sequence). The V gene end was trimmed by 5 bases and the J gene end by 5 bases; junction bases not matched to a gene: 8. Here the CDR3 reads CASSLDRGMGTEAFF. CDR3 in DNA: TGTGCCAGTAGTCTGGACAGGGGGATGGGAACTGAAGCTTTCTTT.

V and J are TRBV2 and TRBJ2-4; 7 positions agree with TRBD1. J gave up 2 bases and V 5 bases, and 3 bases lay outside the gene matches. Germline loops: CDR1 SNHLY, CDR2 FYNNEI. This CDR3 has 14 residues. The CDR3 is CASSSTGSKNIQYF. The CDR3, as DNA: TGTGCCAGCAGTTCGACAGGGTCCAAAAACATTCAGTACTTC.